This T cell receptor beta chain was profiled in a study of cytomegalovirus exposure and HLA in healthy donors. Worth noting for this clone: Its antigen is not identified.

Whole-study results and caveats: Likely technical artifact: a cluster of highly shared sequence variants. Within an earlier analysis, most TCR beta V segments proved productive either about 90% or about 30% of the time.

Vbeta (60) and Jbeta (13) primers were used in the PCR. Libraries were prepared by immunoSEQ multiplex PCR; TCRdb keeps only in-frame clonotypes and omits some of them. Of 100,000 to 150,000 clones in the sample, approximately 79% were seen once. Trimming took off 0 bases at V and 2 bases at J, with 12 bases between the two ends. The CDR3 loop spans 15 amino acids. CDR1 and CDR2 (germline): SGDLS, YYNGEE. J is TRBJ2-7 and V is TRBV9, with a possible D match to TRBD2 (5 bases). Material for sequencing was PBMCs. The sequence derives from a man aged 30 to 39 in good health and CMV-seronegative. The CDR3 DNA follows: TGTGCCAGCAGCGTAGATCCGGAGGCTGCCTACGAGCAGTACTTC. This sequence encodes CASSVDPEAAYEQYF.